A selection of T cell receptor beta chains follows, all from one sample in a study of T cell changes during pregnancy in multiple sclerosis. Assay used: immunoSEQ multiplex PCR; TCRdb lists only in-frame clones, some missing. The table shows 55,000 to 70,000 clones, with 92% occurring only once. The source material was CD4+ T cells from peripheral blood mononuclear cells, sampled after pregnancy. The receptors were gathered from a female donor with multiple sclerosis, enrolled in a pregnancy study. The CDR3 runs from the conserved cysteine through the conserved F or W. The D gene is left open where the match is weak. Part of the rows lack a size; the others show once, few, many or a class for expanded clones.

V	J	size	D	length	CDR3	DNA
TRBV6-5	TRBJ2-2	-	TRBD1	13	CATRTGGTGELFF	TGTGCCACGCGGACAGGGGGTACCGGGGAGCTGTTTTTT
TRBV5-1	TRBJ2-6	-	-	18	CASRVGQGSNSGANVLTF	TGCGCCAGCAGGGTCGGGCAGGGGTCAAACTCTGGGGCCAACGTCCTGACTTTC
TRBV30	TRBJ2-7	-	-	13	CAWSLTDSNEQYF	TGTGCCTGGAGTCTCACCGACTCCAACGAGCAGTACTTC
TRBV7-2	TRBJ1-2	-	-	14	CASSFPDPRNGYTF	TGTGCCAGCAGCTTCCCAGATCCGAGGAATGGCTACACCTTC
TRBV28	TRBJ2-5	-	TRBD1	17	CASSFWRQGSQQETQYF	TGTGCCAGCAGTTTCTGGCGACAGGGGTCTCAGCAGGAGACCCAGTACTTC
TRBV19	TRBJ1-2	-	-	13	CASSIGGLGGYTF	TGTGCCAGTAGTATAGGAGGGCTCGGTGGCTACACCTTC
TRBV5-4	TRBJ2-7	-	TRBD2	16	CASSPRPGGSGDEQYF	TGTGCCAGCAGCCCTCGTCCGGGAGGGAGTGGCGACGAGCAGTACTTC
TRBV10-3	TRBJ1-1	-	-	20	CAISDRTLSGHSGGDMVAFF	TGTGCCATCAGTGATCGGACACTCAGCGGACACTCGGGAGGGGATATGGTTGCTTTCTTT
TRBV5-1	TRBJ2-2	-	TRBD2	14	CASRSAGETGELFF	TGCGCCAGCAGAAGTGCGGGAGAGACCGGGGAGCTGTTTTTT
TRBV6-1	TRBJ1-1	once	-	14	CASSERALNTEAFF	TGTGCCAGCAGTGAAAGAGCTTTGAACACTGAAGCTTTCTTT
TRBV5-4	TRBJ2-3	-	TRBD2	16	CASSKGLAGVEDTQYF	TGTGCCAGCAGCAAGGGACTAGCGGGGGTTGAAGATACGCAGTATTTT
TRBV11-3	TRBJ2-5	-	TRBD1	17	CASSPGAGGFEQETQYF	TGTGCCAGCAGCCCCGGCGCAGGGGGCTTTGAACAAGAGACCCAGTACTTC
TRBV14	TRBJ1-1	-	-	14	CASSHPGHATEAFF	TGTGCCAGCAGCCATCCGGGACATGCAACTGAAGCTTTCTTT
TRBV5-1	TRBJ1-1	-	TRBD1	16	CASSSLFGTGGTEAFF	TGCGCCAGCAGCTCCCTTTTTGGGACAGGGGGCACTGAAGCTTTCTTT
TRBV6-5	TRBJ1-1	-	-	11	CASSRDTEAFF	TGTGCCAGCAGTCGGGATACTGAAGCTTTCTTT
TRBV18	TRBJ2-5	once	-	12	CASSPQGETQYF	TGTGCCAGCTCACCTCAGGGTGAGACCCAGTACTTC
TRBV7-2	TRBJ2-7	few	-	12	CASSFSGDEQYF	TGTGCCAGCAGCTTCTCAGGGGACGAGCAGTACTTC
TRBV14	TRBJ2-2	-	-	14	CASSHDIGTGELFF	TGTGCCAGCAGCCATGATATCGGGACCGGGGAGCTGTTTTTT
TRBV19	TRBJ2-1	-	TRBD1	15	CASSTRQGQGGEQFF	TGTGCCAGTAGTACACGACAGGGGCAAGGAGGTGAGCAGTTCTTC
TRBV10-3	TRBJ1-2	few	-	12	CAISAGAYGYTF	TGTGCCATCAGTGCAGGGGCCTATGGCTACACCTTC
TRBV5-5	TRBJ1-1	-	-	14	CASSRVLLNTEAFF	TGTGCCAGCAGCCGGGTACTGTTGAACACTGAAGCTTTCTTT
TRBV14	TRBJ2-3	-	-	14	CASSLGLSTDTQYF	TGTGCCAGCAGCTTAGGACTCTCCACAGATACGCAGTATTTT
TRBV18	TRBJ1-2	-	-	13	CASSPPEEHGYTF	TGTGCCAGCTCACCACCGGAGGAGCATGGCTACACCTTC
TRBV10-1	TRBJ1-2	-	-	13	CASSEYRRIGYTF	TGCGCCAGCAGTGAGTACAGGCGAATTGGCTACACCTTC
TRBV27	TRBJ1-1	-	-	13	CASSLRGYTEAFF	TGTGCCAGCAGTTTACGGGGGTACACTGAAGCTTTCTTT
TRBV9	TRBJ1-3	-	-	17	CASSVYSQGNSGNTIYF	TGTGCCAGCAGCGTATATTCTCAGGGAAACTCTGGAAACACCATATATTTT
TRBV5-1	TRBJ2-2	-	-	15	CASSLYTGGTGELFF	TGCGCCAGCAGCTTGTATACAGGCGGCACCGGGGAGCTGTTTTTT
TRBV6-1	TRBJ2-3	-	-	15	CASSAENVGVDTQYF	TGTGCCAGCAGCGCAGAGAACGTGGGAGTAGATACGCAGTATTTT
TRBV7-2	TRBJ2-1	-	-	16	CASSLRGGARYNEQFF	TGTGCCAGCAGCTTACGAGGGGGGGCAAGGTACAATGAGCAGTTCTTC
TRBV11-2	TRBJ2-7	once	TRBD2	17	CASSLDSRGLLTYEQYF	TGTGCCAGCAGCTTAGATTCGCGGGGACTACTCACCTACGAGCAGTACTTC
TRBV28	TRBJ1-1	-	-	14	CASSFRGADTEAFF	TGTGCCAGCAGTTTCAGGGGCGCGGACACTGAAGCTTTCTTT
TRBV27	TRBJ1-4	once	-	13	CASSRGGHEKLFF	TGTGCCAGCAGCCGGGGTGGGCATGAAAAACTGTTTTTT
TRBV5-4	TRBJ2-2	once	-	14	CASSLATGIEELFF	TGTGCCAGCAGCTTGGCCACAGGGATCGAGGAGCTGTTTTTT
TRBV5-6	TRBJ2-7	-	-	17	CASSLGGVRVRIYEQYF	TGTGCCAGCAGCTTGGGGGGCGTTAGGGTTCGAATCTACGAGCAGTACTTC
TRBV7-9	TRBJ1-2	-	-	13	CASSLRDTDGYTF	TGTGCCAGCAGCTTACGGGACACCGATGGCTACACCTTC
TRBV30	TRBJ1-2	-	TRBD1	14	CAWSVSRTGGAYTF	TGTGCCTGGAGTGTTTCAAGGACAGGGGGTGCCTACACCTTC
TRBV14	TRBJ2-7	-	-	14	CASSQANRVYEQYF	TGTGCCAGCAGCCAAGCAAACAGGGTCTACGAGCAGTACTTC
TRBV5-1	TRBJ2-7	-	-	14	CASSLSGWAYEQYF	TGCGCCAGCAGCTTAAGCGGATGGGCCTACGAGCAGTACTTC
TRBV7-3	TRBJ1-2	-	-	13	CASSSYRDGGYTF	TGTGCCAGCAGCTCCTACAGGGATGGAGGCTACACCTTC
TRBV4-1	TRBJ2-5	-	TRBD2	16	CASSQDLGAGGETQYF	TGCGCCAGCAGCCAAGACTTAGGAGCGGGGGGAGAGACCCAGTACTTC
TRBV27	TRBJ1-1	once	TRBD1	14	CASSPRQGVIEAFF	TGTGCCAGCAGTCCACGACAGGGGGTGATTGAAGCTTTCTTT
TRBV5-4	TRBJ2-7	-	TRBD2	14	CASTLAGGPYEQYF	TGTGCCAGCACCTTAGCGGGAGGCCCCTACGAGCAGTACTTC
TRBV19	TRBJ1-6	once	-	15	CASRSRGSYNSPLHF	TGTGCCAGTAGGTCCAGGGGTTCCTATAATTCACCCCTCCACTTT
TRBV18	TRBJ1-2	-	TRBD1	17	CASSPVPGQGAGYGYTF	TGTGCCAGCTCACCCGTCCCGGGACAGGGGGCCGGCTATGGCTACACCTTC
TRBV10-1	TRBJ2-1	-	-	15	CASRLPGDSYNEQFF	TGCGCCAGCAGGCTACCAGGGGACTCCTACAATGAGCAGTTCTTC
TRBV4-2	TRBJ2-7	-	TRBD1	16	CASSQVGQGVSYEQYF	TGTGCCAGCAGCCAAGTGGGACAGGGGGTCTCCTACGAGCAGTACTTC
TRBV14	TRBJ2-5	-	TRBD1	13	CASSLGGSETQYF	TGTGCCAGCAGCCTAGGGGGCTCAGAGACCCAGTACTTC
TRBV19	TRBJ1-5	-	-	14	CASRVSQPLGPQHF	TGTGCCAGTAGGGTTTCACAGCCTTTAGGGCCCCAGCATTTT
TRBV6-1	TRBJ1-6	-	TRBD1	13	CASRQGLEAPLHF	TGTGCCAGCAGACAGGGGCTGGAGGCACCCCTCCACTTT
TRBV7-2	TRBJ2-7	medium-sized	-	14	CASSPGGSRYEQYF	TGTGCCAGCAGCCCTGGGGGGTCGCGCTACGAGCAGTACTTC
TRBV5-1	TRBJ1-2	-	-	13	CASSLSRNYGYTF	TGCGCCAGCAGCTTGAGCCGTAACTATGGCTACACCTTC
TRBV7-2	TRBJ1-2	-	TRBD1	14	CASTRLTGVHGYTF	TGTGCCAGCACCCGCCTAACAGGGGTGCATGGCTACACCTTC
TRBV27	TRBJ2-5	-	TRBD2	18	CASSHAPLASGAQETQYF	TGTGCCAGCAGTCACGCTCCTCTGGCTAGCGGAGCACAAGAGACCCAGTACTTC
TRBV10-3	TRBJ1-2	-	-	15	CAISDPDWSNYGYTF	TGTGCCATCAGTGATCCGGACTGGTCTAACTATGGCTACACCTTC
TRBV19	TRBJ1-5	-	TRBD1	15	CASTFIGTGNQPQHF	TGTGCCAGTACCTTCATTGGGACAGGGAATCAGCCCCAGCATTTT
TRBV5-1	TRBJ2-1	-	TRBD1	15	CASSPTGTEPNEQFF	TGCGCCAGCAGCCCGACCGGGACAGAACCTAATGAGCAGTTCTTC
TRBV7-2	TRBJ2-7	-	TRBD2	13	CASSPSGFYEQYF	TGTGCCAGCAGCCCTAGCGGATTCTACGAGCAGTACTTC
TRBV7-7	TRBJ1-4	-	-	13	CASSLDREGKLFF	TGTGCCAGCAGCTTAGACAGGGAAGGAAAACTGTTTTTT